These 27 T cell receptor beta chains share one sample of origin, sequenced in a study of cytomegalovirus exposure and HLA in healthy donors (dated by TCRdb to the late 2010s). Receptors were amplified or captured by the immunoSEQ multiplex PCR assay. For the multiplex PCR, a mixture combining 60 forward primers for TCR Vbeta segments and 13 reverse primers for TCR Jbeta segments was used. TCRdb re-hosts the immuneACCESS table, in-frame sequences only. Its copies lack some clones; in the studies checked, an unresolved V gene accounts for under half of them, and the cause for the rest is not known. For this sample there are under 150,000 clones; 80% to 85% appear just once. The ten most abundant clones make up less than 0.75% of the sample. Material: PBMCs. The receptors come from a man between 18 and 35 years old in good health and CMV-seronegative.

This chain connects TRBV5-1 to TRBJ2-5, with D tentatively TRBD2 (5 bases). Germline loops: CDR1 SGHRS, CDR2 YFSETQ. The CDR3 runs to 15 residues. V was pared by 2 bases and J by 2 bases, with 13 bases between. This CDR3 reads CASSLEGLLQETQYF. As DNA, the CDR3 is TGCGCCAGCAGCTTAGAGGGTTTACTACAAGAGACCCAGTACTTC.

This clone was counted a single time. CDR3 nucleotide sequence: TGTGCCAGCAGCGTCGCACGGGTTTCGGAGACCCAGTACTTC. It is translated as CASSVARVSETQYF. This chain joins TRBV9 and TRBJ2-5; D not resolved. The length of the CDR3 is 14 residues. Germline CDR1 SGDLS, CDR2 YYNGEE. V dropped 2 bases and J dropped 5 bases, with 13 bases sitting between them.

This clone was recorded once. V is TRBV7-8 and J is TRBJ1-2, with D unclear. The CDR3 has 15 amino acids. Trimming removed 7 bases at V and 2 bases at J, with 17 bases between. In germline, CDR1 is SGHVS, CDR2 FQNEAQ. CDR3 protein: CASNLSGNRNYGYTF. Here the CDR3 DNA reads TGTGCCAGCAACCTTTCGGGGAATCGAAACTATGGCTACACCTTC.

CDR3 bases: TGTGCCAGTAGTATTTCTAAGAATGAGCAGTTCTTC. Translated, it gives CASSISKNEQFF. The chain employs TRBV19 and TRBJ2-1; no firm D call. V was cut by 3 bases and J by 7 bases, with 7 bases left in between. The CDR3 spans 12 residues. Germline V gene sequence: CDR1 LNHDA, CDR2 SQIVND (reference sequence).

The chain recombines TRBV6-5 with TRBJ2-7; TRBD1 agrees at 7 bases. CDR3 size: 12 residues. V lost 8 bases to trimming and J lost 3 bases; unmatched junction nucleotides: 4. The germline V gene encodes CDR1 MNHEY and CDR2 SVGAGI. CDR3 residues: CASGRDSYEQYF. The CDR3 region has the DNA TGTGCCAGCGGTAGGGACAGCTACGAGCAGTACTTC.

The rearrangement links TRBV10-2 to TRBJ1-5, with D tentatively TRBD1 (5 bases). The CDR3 extends over 12 amino acids. V lost 7 bases and J lost 7, with 11 bases in between. The germline V gene encodes CDR1 WSHSY and CDR2 SAAADI. For the CDR3, the DNA is TGCGCCAGCACCGTCGGGGGACAGCCCCAGCATTTT. This encodes CASTVGGQPQHF.

This clone was seen only a few times. The chain carries TRBV25-1 and TRBJ1-5; D gene uncertain. This CDR3 spans 13 amino acids. Deletions cut 5 bases from V and 7 bases from J, with 12 bases between. Germline assignment: CDR1 MGHDK and CDR2 SYGVNS. The CDR3 DNA sequence: TGTGCCAGCAGTCCTCGGCGAGGACAGCCCCAGCATTTT. It yields the protein CASSPRRGQPQHF.

This clone was seen only a few times. The rearrangement links TRBV7-9 to TRBJ2-7, with D perhaps TRBD1 (6 bases). The CDR3 is 14 amino acids. The V gene's germline CDR1 is SEHNR and CDR2 FQNEAQ (reference sequence). V lost 3 bases, J lost 2 bases, and 11 bases lay in between. CDR3 region: CASSFGNRAYEQYF. The CDR3 DNA reads as TGTGCCAGCAGCTTCGGCAACAGGGCCTACGAGCAGTACTTC.

V is TRBV2 and J is TRBJ1-2; D call uncertain. Trimming pared 3 bases from V and 4 bases from J, leaving 6 bases between. The CDR3 consists of 12 residues. The germline CDR1 and CDR2 sequences are SNHLY and FYNNEI. CDR3 loop: CASSDTGYGYTF. For the CDR3, the DNA is TGTGCCAGCAGTGATACTGGCTATGGCTACACCTTC.

The count of this clone is one. The rearrangement uses TRBV4-2 and TRBJ2-6; D is perhaps TRBD1 (5 bases). Germline assignment: CDR1 LGHNA and CDR2 YNFKEQ. This CDR3 is built from 16 residues. V was trimmed by 0 bases and J by 0 bases, leaving 6 bases between them. CDR3 coding DNA: TGTGCCAGCAGCCAAGATCAGGGCTCTGGGGCCAACGTCCTGACTTTC. It specifies CASSQDQGSGANVLTF.

CDR3 in amino acids: CAWSVRTGNNQPQHF. The CDR3 DNA reads TGTGCCTGGAGTGTAAGGACAGGCAACAATCAGCCCCAGCATTTT. The rearrangement links TRBV30 to TRBJ1-5, with TRBD1 identical over 7 bases. Germline V CDR1 and CDR2: GTSNPN, SVGIG (reference sequence). The junction had 5 bases not matched to a gene; V was cut back by 0 bases and J by 3 bases. The CDR3 is 15 amino acids. The full variable domain, with the rest looked up from reference TRBV30 and TRBJ1-5, is SQTIHQWPATLVQPVGSPLSLECTVEGTSNPNLYWYRQAAGRGLQLLFYSVGIGQISSEVPQNLSASRPQDRQFILSSKKLLLSDSGFYLCAWSVRTGNNQPQHFGDGTRLSIL.

This sequence joins TRBV5-5 and TRBJ2-2, with a tentative D call TRBD2 (7 bases). CDR1 and CDR2 from the germline V gene are SGHKS and YYEKEE (reference sequence). Trimming stripped 5 bases from V and 3 bases from J, with 14 bases between. This CDR3 has 15 residues. CDR3 bases: TGTGCCAGCAGGGGGGGGCGACCCGACACCGGGGAGCTGTTTTTT. Protein sequence: CASRGGRPDTGELFF.

The gene calls are TRBV5-1 and TRBJ1-5; no definite D call. The length of the CDR3 is 13 residues. The germline gives CDR1 SGHRS, CDR2 YFSETQ. V lost 5 bases, J lost 4 bases, and 10 bases lay in between. The CDR3 DNA follows: TGCGCCAGCAGTAGAGGAGAAAATCAGCCCCAGCATTTT. Translated, it gives CASSRGENQPQHF.

This clone was picked up a small number of times. This CDR3 reads CASSPRTGVPTDTQYF. CDR3 coding DNA: TGCGCCAGCAGCCCCCGGACAGGGGTACCCACAGATACGCAGTATTTT. The genes are TRBV4-1 and TRBJ2-3; TRBD1 matches 9 bases. Germline loops: CDR1 MGHRA, CDR2 YSYEKL. This CDR3 region has 16 residues. J was trimmed by 2 bases and V by 4 bases; bases with no gene match: 7.

The chain employs TRBV7-9 and TRBJ1-1; 7 nucleotides align to TRBD1. CDR3 size: 14 residues. Germline CDR1 is SEHNR and CDR2 is FQNEAQ (reference sequence). After removal of 5 bases from V and 5 bases from J, the junction contained 8 bases not matched to a gene. CDR3 in amino acids: CASSPSAGGTEAFF. The CDR3 DNA reads as TGTGCCAGCAGCCCTTCAGCAGGGGGTACTGAAGCTTTCTTT.

In its sample, this clone was seen a few times. The V call is TRBV10-2, the J call TRBJ1-1; D uncertain. Germline CDR1 WSHSY, CDR2 SAAADI. The CDR3 sequence is 16 residues long. The V end was cut by 3 bases, the J end by 0 bases, with 14 bases between. CDR3 sequence: CASSDRSSILNTEAFF. As DNA, the CDR3 is TGCGCCAGCAGTGACCGAAGCTCCATATTGAACACTGAAGCTTTCTTT.

CDR3 coding DNA: TGTGCCAGCAGCTCACGAGGGACAGGGATAAAGACCCAGTACTTC. Translated: CASSSRGTGIKTQYF. This sequence joins TRBV11-2 and TRBJ2-5; 9 bases are shared with TRBD1. The CDR3 contains 15 residues. Germline-derived CDR1 and CDR2 are SGHAT and FQNNGV. The V and J ends lost 4 bases and 6 bases, in that order; junction bases with no gene match: 9.

J is TRBJ1-6 and V is TRBV5-1; 12 bases align to TRBD1. CDR3 length equals 15 residues. Germline V gives CDR1 SGHRS, CDR2 YFSETQ. The V and J ends lost 4 bases and 9 bases, in that order; junction bases with no gene match: 5. Here the CDR3 reads CASSGDRGRRSPLHF. In nucleotides, the CDR3 is TGCGCCAGCAGCGGGGACAGGGGGCGGCGTTCACCCCTCCACTTT. The full variable domain, in which reference TRBV5-1 and TRBJ1-6 provide the parts outside the CDR3, is KAGVTQTPRYLIKTRGQQVTLSCSPISGHRSVSWYQQTPGQGLQFLFEYFSETQRNKGNFPGRFSGRQFSNSRSEMNVSTLELGDSALYLCASSGDRGRRSPLHFGNGTRLTVT.

Concerning this clone: Germline and junction disagree at one end, which may indicate a read error. The chain recombines TRBV9 with TRBJ1-1, with a weak D call TRBD1 (6 bases). Germline CDR1 is SGDLS and CDR2 is YYNGEE. This CDR3 contains 14 residues. DNA for the CDR3: TGTGCAAGCAGCGGACAGCATACGAACACTGAAGCTTTCTTT. Translation gives CASSGQHTNTEAFF.

This clone occurred once. This chain uses TRBV5-4 with TRBJ1-3; D is ambiguous. Per the germline V gene, CDR1 is SGHNT and CDR2 is YYREEE (reference sequence). This CDR3 is built from 14 residues. V was shortened by 4 bases and J by 7 bases, with 15 bases between the two germline ends. This CDR3 reads CASSLDAAGNTIYF. For the CDR3, the DNA is TGTGCCAGCAGCCTGGACGCCGCCGGTAACACCATATATTTT.

About this clone itself: The same CDR3 is also encoded by other DNA sequences in this sample. The V call is TRBV7-2, the J call TRBJ1-3; the D is unclear. This CDR3 is 15 amino acids long. CDR1 and CDR2 from the germline V gene are SGHTA and FQGNSA. The V end was cut by 1 base, the J end by 0 bases, with 7 bases between. CDR3: CASSLGRSSGNTIYF. The CDR3 DNA follows: TGTGCCAGCAGCTTAGGGAGAAGCTCTGGAAACACCATATATTTT.

The V and J genes are TRBV7-2 and TRBJ2-6; D call uncertain. Deletions cut 1 base from V and 0 bases from J, with 4 bases between. The CDR3 consists of 15 residues. Germline values: CDR1 SGHTA, CDR2 FQGNSA. CDR3 sequence reads: CASSLVHSGANVLTF. CDR3 DNA: TGTGCCAGCAGCTTAGTACACTCTGGGGCCAACGTCCTGACTTTC.

CDR3 sequence (DNA): TGTGCCAGTAGGGGGATCGACAGGGATGGATCCACCGGGGAGCTGTTTTTT. It translates to CASRGIDRDGSTGELFF. The rearrangement joins TRBV19 to TRBJ2-2; 7 bases map to TRBD1. The ends lost 6 bases at V and 4 bases at J; junction bases unmatched: 14. The CDR3 is made up of 17 amino acids. Germline assignment: CDR1 LNHDA and CDR2 SQIVND (reference sequence). Combining the CDR3 with reference TRBV19 and TRBJ2-2 gives the whole variable domain DGGITQSPKYLFRKEGQNVTLSCEQNLNHDAMYWYRQDPGQGLRLIYYSQIVNDFQKGDIAEGYSVSREKKESFPLTVTSAQKNPTAFYLCASRGIDRDGSTGELFFGEGSRLTVL.

The V call is TRBV21-1, the J call TRBJ2-7; the table's TRBD1 call for D was not verified on the DNA. TRBV21-1 is a recognized pseudogene. This CDR3 has 13 residues. The CDR3 sequence: CASGTGGHYEQYF. CDR3 DNA: TGTGCCAGTGGGACAGGGGGCCACTACGAGCAGTACTTC.

The chain recombines TRBV19 with TRBJ1-2; D is unclear. CDR1 is LNHDA, CDR2 SQIVND, per germline (reference sequence). V lost 4 bases and J 4 bases, leaving 16 bases between the germline ends. The CDR3 extends over 15 amino acids. This chain's CDR3 is CASSTYTTAPYGYTF. CDR3 DNA sequence: TGTGCCAGTAGTACCTACACAACAGCCCCCTATGGCTACACCTTC.

The chain uses TRBV5-5 and TRBJ2-1, with 7 bases that match TRBD2. V lost 4 bases to trimming and J lost 4 bases; unmatched junction nucleotides: 8. Looked up from germline, CDR1 is SGHKS and CDR2 is YYEKEE (reference sequence). There are 15 residues in the CDR3. The CDR3 spells CASSDGGSGYNEQFF. In DNA, the CDR3 is TGTGCCAGCAGCGATGGGGGTAGCGGGTACAATGAGCAGTTCTTC.

CDR3 protein: CASSVTSTDTQYF. The DNA of the CDR3 is TGCGCCAGCAGTGTGACTAGCACAGATACGCAGTATTTT. The chain recombines TRBV10-2 with TRBJ2-3; D gene ambiguous. The V gene lost 4 bases and the J gene lost 0 bases, with 5 bases spanning the gap. The CDR3 sequence is 13 residues long. Germline V gene lookup returns CDR1 WSHSY and CDR2 SAAADI.